The rows below give T cell receptor beta chains drawn from one sample of a study of shared clonotypes between healthy human individuals. Libraries were prepared by immunoSEQ multiplex PCR; TCRdb keeps only in-frame clonotypes and omits some of them. The table has about 580,000 clones, roughly 98% seen once. Sequencing input: naive CD8+ T cells sorted from blood. Receptor source: a man aged 25 to 40 in good health. The CDR3 runs from the conserved cysteine through the conserved F or W.

v_call	j_call	cdr3_aa
TRBV7-9	TRBJ1-2	CASSPRQGADGYTF
TRBV7-9	TRBJ2-7	CASSLGDLGESYEQYF
TRBV27	TRBJ1-5	CASSSSQGRYQPQHF
TRBV7-9	TRBJ2-7	CASSGMRDEQYF
TRBV10-3	TRBJ2-7	CAISEQDYEQYF
TRBV2	TRBJ2-1	CASSGSAGQGAENDSYNEQFF
TRBV9	TRBJ2-7	CASSTGLAGSSYEQYF
TRBV11-3	TRBJ2-7	CASSLDGAVQYF
TRBV29-1	TRBJ2-1	CSVDATGLGGNEQFF
TRBV5-6	TRBJ2-7	CASSNTEDSRADYEQYF
TRBV28	TRBJ2-7	CASIGPPPYEQYF
TRBV28	TRBJ1-5	CASRPGQGVSSNQPQHF
TRBV29-1	TRBJ2-7	CSGKLAGGGNEQYF
TRBV4-3	TRBJ2-1	CASSQGLSPSSYNEQFF
TRBV5-5	TRBJ2-7	CASSLGALGGSYEQYF
TRBV13	TRBJ2-5	CASSLKREGRETQYF
TRBV10-1	TRBJ2-7	CASSESGTFYEQYF
TRBV6-1	TRBJ2-7	CASSEVNQPEQYF
TRBV27	TRBJ2-1	CASSTSGSSYNEQFF
TRBV2	TRBJ2-7	CASSPTPRTEIYEQYF
TRBV4-2	TRBJ2-3	CASSQDGYTDTQYF
TRBV7-2	TRBJ2-2	CASSSRVAGVSNTGELFF
TRBV5-1	TRBJ2-6	CASSLSGANVLTF
TRBV6-5	TRBJ2-7	CASSSPLTGSYEQYF
TRBV14	TRBJ2-7	CASSQDVGLAIDEQYF